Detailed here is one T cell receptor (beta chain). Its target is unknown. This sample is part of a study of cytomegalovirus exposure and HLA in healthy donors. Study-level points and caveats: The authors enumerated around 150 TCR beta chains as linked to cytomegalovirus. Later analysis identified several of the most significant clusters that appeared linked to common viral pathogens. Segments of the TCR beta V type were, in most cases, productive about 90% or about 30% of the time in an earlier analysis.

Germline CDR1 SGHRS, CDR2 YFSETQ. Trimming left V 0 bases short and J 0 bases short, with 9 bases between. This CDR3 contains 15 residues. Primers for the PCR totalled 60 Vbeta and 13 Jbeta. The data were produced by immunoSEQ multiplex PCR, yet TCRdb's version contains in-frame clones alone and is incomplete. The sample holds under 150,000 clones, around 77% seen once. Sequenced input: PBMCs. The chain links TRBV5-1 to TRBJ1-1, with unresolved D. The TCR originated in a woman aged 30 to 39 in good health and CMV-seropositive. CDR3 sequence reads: CASSLEPRLNTEAFF. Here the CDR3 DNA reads TGCGCCAGCAGCTTGGAGCCCAGGTTGAACACTGAAGCTTTCTTT.